The clone carrying this TCR beta chain occurred many times. Its antigen remains unknown. This entry is derived from a study of Graves' ophthalmopathy and Graves' hyperthyroidism. Study-wide background: Where ophthalmopathy was absent within 18 months of follow-up, hyperthyroidism was stable.

Pregnant or lactating patients and those with other autoimmune diseases or uncontrolled infections were excluded. Broader study findings: Most thyroid clonotypes with frequency above 0.001 were detected in blood too. Forecasting of ophthalmopathy progression by the model achieved nearly 71% sensitivity and more than 72% specificity.

RNA transcripts yielded amplified TCR beta CDR3 regions. Investigators did first-round RT-PCR with HTBI primers, then second-round multiplex PCR. TCRdb re-called the multiplex PCR reads with MiXCR, one entry per CDR3 protein. The table records roughly 1.1 million distinct CDR3 sequences, 36% of them present only once. The V gene lost 5 bases and the J gene lost 4 bases, with 9 bases spanning the gap. Germline V gene lookup returns CDR1 SQVTM and CDR2 ANQGSEA. This CDR3 spans 11 amino acids. This rearrangement joins TRBV29-1 to TRBJ2-7; a weak D match, TRBD2 (5 bases). The sequence was obtained from an adult man with Graves' hyperthyroidism. The sample was peripheral blood or thyroid tissue (not recorded which). The CDR3 reads CSVREGYEQYF. The CDR3 DNA reads as TGCAGCGTTCGGGAAGGGTACGAGCAGTACTTC.